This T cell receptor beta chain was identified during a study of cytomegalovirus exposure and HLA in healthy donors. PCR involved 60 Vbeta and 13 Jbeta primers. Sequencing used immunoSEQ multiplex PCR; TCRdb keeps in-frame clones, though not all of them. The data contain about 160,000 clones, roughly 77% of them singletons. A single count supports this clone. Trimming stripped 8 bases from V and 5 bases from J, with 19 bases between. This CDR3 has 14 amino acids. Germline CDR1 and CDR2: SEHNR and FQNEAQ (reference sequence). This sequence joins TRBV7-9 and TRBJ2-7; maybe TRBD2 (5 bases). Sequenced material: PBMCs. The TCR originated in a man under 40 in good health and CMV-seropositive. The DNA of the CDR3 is TGTGCCAGCTCCCGGGATAAAAAAATCCACGAGCAGTACTTC. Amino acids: CASSRDKKIHEQYF.